This passage covers 14 T cell receptor beta chains from one sample sequenced in a study of response to subunit inactivated influenza vaccine. Each CDR3 protein is one row after TCRdb ran MiXCR on the RT-PCR reads. The sample has about 500,000 distinct CDR3 sequences, roughly 13% seen once; the top ten hold around 13%. This sample comprised PBMCs from blood, obtained around seven weeks after vaccination. Receptor source: a man aged 45-65 years who received an inactivated influenza vaccine.

The chain recombines TRBV3-1 with TRBJ2-5, with 8 bases identical to TRBD1. V lost 4 bases, J lost 1 base, and 5 bases stayed unmatched. CDR1 and CDR2 (germline): LGHDT, YNNKEL (reference sequence). The CDR3 consists of 15 residues. The CDR3 region is CASSRTGTGQETQYF. CDR3 sequence (DNA): TGTGCCAGCAGCCGGACCGGGACAGGCCAAGAGACCCAGTACTTC.

V usage is TRBV4-1 and J usage is TRBJ2-7; D not resolved. The CDR3 runs 13 residues. V shed 2 bases and J shed 4 bases, with 9 bases lying between them. The germline V gene has CDR1 MGHRA and CDR2 YSYEKL. The CDR3 loop is CASSQWSGYEQYF. For the CDR3, the DNA is TGCGCCAGCAGCCAATGGTCCGGTTACGAGCAGTACTTC.

This rearrangement joins TRBV5-1 to TRBJ2-7, with D tentatively TRBD2 (5 bases). CDR3 length: 15 residues. Looked up from germline, CDR1 is SGHRS and CDR2 is YFSETQ. V dropped 0 bases and J dropped 7 bases, with 17 bases sitting between them. The DNA for the CDR3 is TGCGCCAGCAGCTTGGACAGTGGGAGCCTTGGTGAGCAGTACTTC. It yields the protein CASSLDSGSLGEQYF. Full variable domain (outside the CDR3, taken from reference TRBV5-1 and TRBJ2-7): KAGVTQTPRYLIKTRGQQVTLSCSPISGHRSVSWYQQTPGQGLQFLFEYFSETQRNKGNFPGRFSGRQFSNSRSEMNVSTLELGDSALYLCASSLDSGSLGEQYFGPGTRLTVT.

About this clonotype: Sequence at one end of the junction differs from germline and may be a read error. The rearrangement joins TRBV4-2 to TRBJ2-3; maybe TRBD2 (6 bases). CDR3 length equals 16 residues. CDR1 is LGHNA, CDR2 YNFKEQ, per germline. This CDR3 is CASSQRLAPGTDTQYF. CDR3 sequence (DNA): TGCGCCAGCAGCCAACGTCTAGCGCCTGGCACAGATACGCAGTATTTT.

A few counts support this clonotype. V is TRBV20-1 and J is TRBJ1-1; possible D gene TRBD1, 5 bases. Germline loops: CDR1 DFQATT, CDR2 SNEGSKA (reference sequence). The CDR3 is 13 residues long. Trimming removed 3 bases at V and 7 bases at J, with 15 bases between. DNA for the CDR3: TGCAGTGCTAGGATCCGGATTGGGGGTGAAGCTTTCTTT. Its translation is CSARIRIGGEAFF.

This clonotype was detected ten times or more. The V call is TRBV29-1, the J call TRBJ2-3; perhaps TRBD1 as D (6 bases). Germline V gene data show CDR1 as SQVTM and CDR2 as ANQGSEA. There are 16 residues in the CDR3. Between the trimmed V and J ends, which lost 5 bases and 1 base, there was a span of 19 bases. For the CDR3, the DNA is TGCAGCGTTCGGACAACAGGGAGTGGGGGCACAGATACGCAGTATTTT. Encoded protein: CSVRTTGSGGTDTQYF.

In its sample, this clonotype was seen a few times. The rearrangement uses TRBV11-2 and TRBJ2-2; no firm D call. Germline assignment: CDR1 SGHAT and CDR2 FQNNGV. The CDR3 sequence is 18 residues long. V was shortened by 0 bases and J by 4 bases, with 18 bases between the two germline ends. The CDR3 reads CASSLDPPLGIGTGELFF. The CDR3 DNA reads as TGTGCCAGCAGCTTAGATCCCCCCTTAGGGATCGGCACCGGGGAGCTGTTTTTT.

This clonotype was recorded at least ten times. The chain recombines TRBV10-2 with TRBJ2-3; D unclear. This CDR3 contains 14 residues. V was cut by 3 bases and J by 6 bases, with 13 bases left in between. The germline gives CDR1 WSHSY, CDR2 SAAADI. CDR3 amino acids: CASSEVHLTDTQYF. CDR3 nucleotides: TGCGCCAGCAGTGAAGTCCATCTGACGGATACGCAGTATTTT.

The CDR3 DNA reads TGTGCCAGCAGTATCATAGCGGGGGCTAGCACAGATACGCAGTATTTT. Protein product: CASSIIAGASTDTQYF. The chain is built from TRBV12-3 or TRBV12-4 and TRBJ2-3; the match to TRBD2 covers 9 bases. V shed 5 bases and J 0 bases; nucleotides not matched to a gene: 6. The CDR3 contains 16 residues.

The rearrangement links TRBV20-1 to TRBJ1-2, with D uncertain. V shed 1 base and J shed 7 bases, with 13 bases lying between them. The CDR3 has 13 amino acids. The germline V gene encodes CDR1 DFQATT and CDR2 SNEGSKA (reference sequence). CDR3 in DNA: TGCAGTGCTAGAGTTGGCAGGCTGGGTGGCTACACCTTC. Its protein product is CSARVGRLGGYTF.

In this sample, this clonotype turned up many times. The chain couples TRBV20-1 to TRBJ1-2; D call uncertain. Germline V gives CDR1 DFQATT, CDR2 SNEGSKA (reference sequence). The ends were cut back, 3 bases at V and 4 bases at J, with 15 bases in the middle. The CDR3 is 14 residues long. The chain's CDR3 is CSASISRSGYGYTF. CDR3 nucleotide sequence: TGCAGTGCTAGTATTTCGCGTTCTGGCTATGGCTACACCTTC.

As regards this clonotype: A read error may account for a junction end that differs from germline. The genes are TRBV24-1 and TRBJ2-1; D not certain. This CDR3 is built from 12 residues. The germline V gene encodes CDR1 KGHDR and CDR2 SFDVKD. CDR3 DNA: TGTGCCACCAGTTATTTGAGGAGTGAGCAGTTCTTC. This encodes CATSYLRSEQFF.

This clonotype appeared many times. This chain joins TRBV7-2 and TRBJ2-1; D is unresolved. Between the trimmed V and J ends, which lost 1 base and 5 bases, there was a span of 9 bases. CDR3 size: 14 residues. The V gene's germline CDR1 is SGHTA and CDR2 FQGNSA. Written as DNA, the CDR3 is TGTGCCAGCAGCTTAGTATTGACTGACAATGAGCAGTTCTTC. Protein sequence: CASSLVLTDNEQFF.

This chain uses TRBV6-5 with TRBJ2-5, with D uncertain. Trimming took off 4 bases at V and 5 bases at J, with 8 bases between the two ends. Germline-derived CDR1 and CDR2 are MNHEY and SVGAGI. This CDR3 is built from 12 residues. The CDR3 region has the DNA TGTGCCAGCAGTTCGCCAAGGGAGACCCAGTACTTC. Its protein is CASSSPRETQYF.